This is a list of T cell receptor beta chains from one sample in a study of blood T cells in healthy people across ages. TCRdb ran MiXCR on the 5' RACE reads and lists one entry per CDR3 protein. The data contain approximately 670,000 distinct CDR3 sequences, 40% to 45% of them singletons. Sequencing was performed on blood. These receptor sequences come from a man older than 75 in good health. CDR3s include the opening cysteine and the closing phenylalanine or tryptophan. D genes are given only for firm matches. Expanded clones are given a class, and other clones once, few, many or no size at all.

>TRBJ2-3|few|NA|20|TRBV3-1
CASSPLRGEGHPTFTDTQYF
TGTGCCAGCAGCCCTCTTAGGGGGGAGGGCCATCCCACATTCACAGATACGCAGTATTTT
>TRBJ1-4|few|TRBD1|18|TRBV7-8
CASSATRDSLSFNEKLFF
TGTGCCAGCAGTGCGACCCGGGACAGCCTCTCCTTCAATGAAAAACTGTTTTTT
>TRBJ1-4|NA|NA|14|TRBV6-2/TRBV6-3
CASRSAGDLAKLFF
TGTGCCAGCAGATCGGCAGGCGACCTTGCTAAACTGTTTTTT
>TRBJ2-1|many|TRBD2|16|TRBV29-1
CSVEPVTSGRRNEQFF
TGCAGCGTTGAACCCGTTACTAGCGGGAGAAGGAATGAGCAGTTCTTC
>TRBJ2-2|NA|NA|14|TRBV20-1
CSAPTGFNTGELFF
TGCAGTGCTCCAACAGGGTTTAACACCGGGGAGCTGTTTTTT
>TRBJ2-5|few|TRBD2|16|TRBV15
CATSSRAGGSQETQYF
TGTGCCACCAGCAGTCGAGCGGGAGGGTCCCAAGAGACCCAGTACTTC
>TRBJ2-3|NA|NA|16|TRBV5-1
CASSFLGVGDTDTQYF
TGCGCCAGCAGCTTTTTAGGGGTTGGGGACACAGATACGCAGTATTTT
>TRBJ1-2|NA|NA|11|TRBV29-1
CSVSGLNGYTF
TGCAGCGTTAGCGGGTTGAATGGCTACACCTTC
>TRBJ2-7|NA|TRBD1|14|TRBV19
CASSPGGAPYEQYF
TGTGCCAGTAGTCCAGGGGGCGCCCCCTACGAGCAGTACTTC
>TRBJ2-1|NA|TRBD2|19|TRBV6-1
CASSEIGARSGGKVYEQFF
TGTGCCAGCAGTGAAATTGGTGCCCGTAGCGGGGGGAAAGTATATGAGCAGTTCTTC
>TRBJ1-4|NA|TRBD1|15|TRBV10-3
CAISEQGTGNEKLFF
TGTGCCATCAGTGAACAAGGGACAGGGAATGAAAAACTGTTTTTT
>TRBJ2-1|few|NA|13|TRBV7-2
CASSLSVADEQFF
TGTGCCAGCAGCTTATCGGTAGCGGATGAGCAGTTCTTC
>TRBJ2-1|few|NA|12|TRBV2
CASTARYNEQFF
TGTGCCAGCACCGCGCGCTACAATGAGCAGTTCTTC
>TRBJ2-5|NA|NA|11|TRBV28
CASSVKMEQYF
TGTGCCAGCAGTGTGAAGATGGAGCAGTACTTC
>TRBJ2-5|NA|NA|17|TRBV9
CASSPGLNNRAGGTQYF
TGTGCCAGCAGCCCCGGCCTCAACAACAGGGCTGGGGGGACCCAGTACTTC
>TRBJ2-1|NA|NA|13|TRBV20-1
CSARVSIGDEQFF
TGCAGTGCTAGAGTCTCTATTGGGGATGAGCAGTTCTTC
>TRBJ2-3|NA|NA|17|TRBV12-3/TRBV12-4
CASRGPSGGVDTDTQYF
TGTGCCAGCAGGGGACCCTCGGGGGGCGTAGACACAGATACGCAGTATTTT
>TRBJ2-7|many|NA|13|TRBV14
CASSLWSGHEQYF
TGTGCCAGCAGCCTTTGGAGCGGCCACGAGCAGTACTTC
>TRBJ2-5|NA|NA|16|TRBV7-8
CASRPRLGDPQETQYF
TGCGCCAGCAGGCCACGATTGGGGGATCCGCAAGAGACCCAGTACTTC
>TRBJ2-5|few|NA|11|TRBV20-1
CSAGDLGTQYF
TGCAGTGCTGGTGACTTAGGGACCCAGTACTTC
>TRBJ2-3|few|TRBD1|16|TRBV7-9
CASSSLDRGLTDTQYF
TGTGCCAGCAGCTCTCTGGACAGGGGGCTAACAGATACGCAGTATTTT
>TRBJ2-1|NA|NA|13|TRBV10-3
CAISVTEMDEQFF
TGTGCCATCAGTGTTACTGAGATGGATGAGCAGTTCTTC
>TRBJ2-5|NA|NA|14|TRBV28
CASSRGDRYNEQYF
TGTGCCAGCAGCCGGGGGGACAGGTACAATGAGCAGTACTTC
>TRBJ1-2|NA|TRBD1|16|TRBV30
CAWNAGTGTAKSDYTF
TGTGCCTGGAATGCCGGGACAGGGACCGCAAAGTCTGACTACACCTTC
>TRBJ1-1|NA|NA|15|TRBV20-1
CSASLSRVMNTEAFF
TGCAGTGCTAGCCTTTCCCGGGTCATGAACACTGAAGCTTTCTTT
>TRBJ2-7|few|NA|13|TRBV7-2
CASSVYRGSQQYF
TGTGCCAGCAGCGTATACCGAGGTTCTCAGCAGTACTTC
>TRBJ2-3|NA|TRBD2|18|TRBV3-1
CASSQELLSGGLTDTQYF
TGTGCCAGCAGCCAAGAACTTCTAAGCGGGGGGTTAACAGATACGCAGTATTTT
>TRBJ2-7|NA|NA|10|TRBV6-4
CARLNYEQYF
TGTGCCAGACTTAACTACGAGCAGTACTTC
>TRBJ2-1|many|TRBD2|19|TRBV24-1
CATSDTTMTSGSGGNEQFF
TGTGCCACCAGTGATACAACTATGACTAGCGGGAGTGGTGGGAATGAGCAGTTCTTC
>TRBJ2-7|NA|NA|16|TRBV7-8
CASSLALEGSYGEQYF
TGTGCCAGCAGCTTAGCGCTTGAGGGTTCGTATGGCGAGCAGTACTTC
>TRBJ2-1|NA|TRBD2|15|TRBV11-2
CASSFSGGTYNEQFF
TGTGCCAGCAGCTTTAGCGGGGGGACATACAATGAGCAGTTCTTC
>TRBJ2-3|NA|NA|16|TRBV3-1
CASSQDYPRFTDTQYF
TGTGCCAGCAGCCAAGATTACCCTAGATTCACAGATACGCAGTATTTT
>TRBJ1-5|few|NA|17|TRBV7-2
CASSLASGTYSNQPQHF
TGTGCCAGCAGCTTAGCGTCCGGGACCTATAGCAATCAGCCCCAGCATTTT
>TRBJ2-6|many|NA|13|TRBV30
CALDRSGVNVLTF
TGTGCCCTAGATAGGTCTGGGGTCAACGTCCTGACTTTC
>TRBJ2-3|NA|TRBD2|16|TRBV18
CASSPAPSGSRYTQYF
TGTGCCAGCTCACCAGCCCCTAGCGGCAGTAGGTATACGCAGTATTTT
>TRBJ2-4|many|TRBD1|15|TRBV12-3/TRBV12-4
CASRTSGTGPKIQYF
TGTGCCAGCAGAACTTCCGGGACAGGGCCAAAAATTCAGTACTTC
>TRBJ1-1|NA|NA|12|TRBV20-1
CSARDVEGEAFF
TGCAGTGCTAGAGATGTAGAGGGTGAAGCTTTCTTT
>TRBJ1-2|NA|NA|16|TRBV11-2
CASSLELGPPGNGYTF
TGTGCCAGCAGCTTAGAATTAGGGCCCCCCGGAAATGGCTACACCTTC
>TRBJ1-5|many|NA|14|TRBV2
CASWQGIYNQPQHF
TGTGCCAGCTGGCAGGGGATATACAATCAGCCCCAGCATTTT
>TRBJ2-1|NA|TRBD2|17|TRBV28
CASSFGSGKIGANEQFF
TGTGCCAGCAGTTTCGGGAGCGGGAAAATAGGGGCCAATGAGCAGTTCTTC
>TRBJ2-1|few|TRBD2|16|TRBV5-1
CASSSRGLAEYNEQFF
TGCGCCAGCAGCTCCCGCGGACTAGCGGAGTACAATGAGCAGTTCTTC
>TRBJ2-3|NA|TRBD2|16|TRBV3-1
CASSQDNGGLTDTRYF
TGTGCCAGCAGCCAAGATAACGGGGGGTTAACAGATACGCGGTATTTT
>TRBJ2-5|NA|NA|14|TRBV5-6
CASSWGLEEETQYF
TGTGCCAGCAGCTGGGGATTAGAGGAGGAGACCCAGTACTTC
>TRBJ2-1|NA|NA|12|TRBV5-5
CTSSLWAGGWFF
TGTACCAGCAGCTTGTGGGCGGGCGGGTGGTTCTTC
>TRBJ1-2|many|NA|17|TRBV6-6
CASSYGGGGPSNYGYTF
TGTGCCAGCAGTTACGGTGGAGGGGGGCCTTCTAACTATGGCTACACCTTC
>TRBJ2-6|NA|TRBD2|17|TRBV7-9
CASSLSGRSSGANVLTF
TGTGCCAGCAGCTTAAGCGGGAGGAGCTCTGGGGCCAACGTCCTGACTTTC
>TRBJ1-5|NA|NA|12|TRBV5-4
CASSFGRGPQHF
TGTGCCAGCAGCTTCGGTCGAGGGCCCCAGCATTTT
>TRBJ1-2|few|NA|16|TRBV20-1
CSARDLTKSPNYGYTF
TGCAGTGCTAGAGATCTAACGAAAAGCCCTAACTATGGCTACACCTTC